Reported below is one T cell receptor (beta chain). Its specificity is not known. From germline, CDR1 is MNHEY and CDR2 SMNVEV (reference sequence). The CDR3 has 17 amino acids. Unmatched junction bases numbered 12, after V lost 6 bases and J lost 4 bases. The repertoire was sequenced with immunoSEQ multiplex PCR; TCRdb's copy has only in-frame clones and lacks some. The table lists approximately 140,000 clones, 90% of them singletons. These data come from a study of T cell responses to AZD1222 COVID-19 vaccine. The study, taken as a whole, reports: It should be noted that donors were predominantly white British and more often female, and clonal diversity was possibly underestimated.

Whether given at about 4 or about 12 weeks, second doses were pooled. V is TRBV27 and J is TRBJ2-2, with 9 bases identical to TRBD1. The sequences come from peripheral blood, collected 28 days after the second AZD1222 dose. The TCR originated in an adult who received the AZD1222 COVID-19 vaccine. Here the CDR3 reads CASRLSGTGSSTGELFF. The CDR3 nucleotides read TGTGCCAGCAGGCTCTCAGGGACAGGGTCTTCCACCGGGGAGCTGTTTTTT.